This T cell receptor beta chain was sequenced for a study of T cells in Graves' hyperthyroidism and ophthalmopathy. V was clipped by 6 bases and J by 5 bases, with 11 bases between them. The CDR3 spans 12 residues. Germline CDR1 is MDHEN and CDR2 is SYDVKM. Amplified TCR beta CDR3 regions came from RNA transcripts. When the TCR CDR3 underwent first-round RT-PCR, the HTBI primer set was used. TCRdb reanalysed the multiplex PCR reads using MiXCR and keeps one entry per CDR3 protein. The sample lists about 580,000 distinct CDR3 sequences, approximately 13% occurring once. At least ten counts were recorded for this clonotype. Patients aged 18 to 65 with hyperthyroidism were newly diagnosed, with duration under 2 months. Uncontrolled infection, other autoimmune disease, pregnancy or lactation barred patients from enrollment. Based on clinical symptoms, serum thyroxine and TRAb, thyroid ultrasound and orbital computed tomography, diagnoses were reached.

The material sequenced was blood. The chain links TRBV28 to TRBJ2-7, with a tentative D call TRBD1 (6 bases). The sequence was collected from a woman in her twenties or thirties with Graves' hyperthyroidism that later progressed to Graves' ophthalmopathy. CDR3 coding DNA: TGTGCCAGCAGATCTACAGGGAACGAGCAGTACTTC. This encodes CASRSTGNEQYF.